This TCR beta chain was observed in a study of control samples from healthy donors and cancer patients. Assay used: immunoSEQ multiplex PCR; TCRdb lists only in-frame clones, some missing. Among 390,000 or so clones, 75% to 95% were seen once, and the ten largest hold about 6.3%. The CDR3 sequence is 14 residues long. In germline, CDR1 is MNHEY, CDR2 SMNVEV (reference sequence). Trimming took 4 bases from V and 5 from J, leaving 14 bases between them. The TCR originated in a man aged 35-49 years with head and neck cancer. Sequencing input: PBMCs. The rearrangement links TRBV27 to TRBJ2-5; D not resolved. CDR3 loop: CASSSNPPSETQYF. The DNA of the CDR3 is TGTGCCAGCAGTTCCAATCCTCCTTCGGAGACCCAGTACTTC.